The clone carrying this TCR beta chain showed up just once. What it recognizes is unknown. TCRdb's table, derived via immunoSEQ multiplex PCR, lists solely in-frame clones and lacks some. The sample yields almost 100,000 clones, roughly 89% seen once. CDR1 and CDR2 (germline): MDHEN, SYDVKM. This CDR3 has 11 residues. This specimen comes from a study of PD-1 blockade in classical Hodgkin lymphoma. Findings of the study overall: Complete responders started with a diversity level that resembled newly diagnosed patients at baseline. Relapsed/refractory patients reportedly had the lowest baseline TCR diversity, below newly diagnosed patients, who were below healthy donors. Nivolumab initiation under 1 year post-ASCT meant exclusion.

All trial patients relapsed after autologous stem cell transplantation. Complete response, partial response or progressive disease was recorded as best response. The chain uses TRBV28 and TRBJ2-7; TRBD1 agrees at 7 bases. This TCR came from a human donor with classical Hodgkin lymphoma. Sequenced material: peripheral blood mononuclear cells (PBMCs), taken at baseline. In nucleotides, the CDR3 is TGTGCAACAGGGGATTATATCGAGCAGTACTTC. Encoded protein: CATGDYIEQYF.